A single sample gave rise to the 13 T cell receptor beta chains below, sequenced in a study of cytomegalovirus exposure and HLA in healthy donors. The PCR made use of 60 Vbeta and 13 Jbeta primers. The assay was immunoSEQ multiplex PCR, and TCRdb's table has in-frame clones only and misses some. The sample includes 70,000 or so clones, roughly 78% of them seen just once. Sample: PBMCs. The receptors stem from a man aged 18-30 years in good health and CMV-seronegative.

The rearrangement uses TRBV5-1 and TRBJ2-7; D is perhaps TRBD1 (5 bases). The CDR3 totals 16 residues. Germline CDR1 and CDR2: SGHRS and YFSETQ. Trimming left V 1 base short and J 2 bases short, with 16 bases between. CDR3 residues: CASSLRPMAGTYEQYF. The CDR3, as DNA: TGCGCCAGCAGCTTGAGACCGATGGCAGGGACCTACGAGCAGTACTTC.

CDR3 bases: TGTGCCAGCAGCGTAGCCGCTAGCGGCCTCACCGGGGAGCTGTTTTTT. Its translation is CASSVAASGLTGELFF. This chain joins TRBV9 and TRBJ2-2, with 7 bases identical to TRBD2. Trimming removed 0 bases from V and 4 bases from J; junction bases left unmatched: 6. The CDR3 has 16 residues. Per the germline V gene, CDR1 is SGDLS and CDR2 is YYNGEE.

This chain uses TRBV28 with TRBJ2-3; 7 nucleotides match TRBD2. The CDR3 sequence is 13 residues long. Per the germline V gene, CDR1 is MDHEN and CDR2 is SYDVKM. J gave up 2 bases and V 5 bases, and 1 base lay outside the gene matches. Here the CDR3 DNA reads TGTGCCAGCAGTCTAGCGGACACAGATACGCAGTATTTT. It yields the protein CASSLADTDTQYF.

This clone was picked up a small number of times. V is TRBV30 and J is TRBJ1-3; the D gene is possibly TRBD1 (6 bases). The germline V gene has CDR1 GTSNPN and CDR2 SVGIG (reference sequence). This CDR3 region has 13 residues. The V end was cut by 0 bases, the J end by 13 bases, with 16 bases between. CDR3 protein: CAWSVGTTHRIYF. The CDR3 nucleotides read TGTGCCTGGAGTGTGGGGACAACCCACAGGATATATTTT.

The rearrangement uses TRBV18 and TRBJ1-5, with TRBD1 matching over 9 bases. The CDR3 is 19 amino acids. The V gene end was trimmed by 3 bases and the J gene end by 2 bases; junction bases not matched to a gene: 14. From germline, CDR1 is KGHSH and CDR2 LQKENI. The CDR3 region has the DNA TGTGCCAGCTCACCTCCTCCGGGACAGGGACGTCGCGGCAATCAGCCCCAGCATTTT. The encoded protein is CASSPPPGQGRRGNQPQHF.

The V gene is TRBV28, the J gene TRBJ2-2; 10 bases fit TRBD1. V was pared by 7 bases and J by 3 bases, with 5 bases of the junction left unmatched. Germline V gives CDR1 MDHEN, CDR2 SYDVKM. The CDR3 extends over 15 amino acids. Here the CDR3 reads CASTTGGKDTGELFF. The CDR3 nucleotides read TGTGCCAGCACGACAGGGGGCAAGGACACCGGGGAGCTGTTTTTT.

The CDR3 reads CASSERTASEAFF. The CDR3 DNA is TGTGCCAGCAGTGAACGGACAGCTTCTGAAGCTTTCTTT. The chain is built from TRBV2 and TRBJ1-1; D possibly corresponds to TRBD1 (6 bases). Looked up from germline, CDR1 is SNHLY and CDR2 is FYNNEI. Between the trimmed V and J ends, which lost 2 bases and 6 bases, there was a span of 10 bases. CDR3 length equals 13 residues. The whole variable domain, filled in from reference TRBV2 and TRBJ1-1, reads EPEVTQTPSHQVTQMGQEVILRCVPISNHLYFYWYRQILGQKVEFLVSFYNNEISEKSEIFDDQFSVERPDGSNFTLKIRSTKLEDSAMYFCASSERTASEAFFGQGTRLTVV.

The chain combines TRBV29-1 with TRBJ1-1; TRBD1 might be the D (6 bases). The V end lost 6 bases, the J end lost 8 bases, and 16 bases lay between the germline ends. Germline CDR1 is SQVTM and CDR2 is ANQGSEA. The CDR3 length is 12 residues. Written as DNA, the CDR3 is TGCAGCGTCAGCGGGGGCGCGGTGGAAGCTTTCTTT. It codes for CSVSGGAVEAFF.

The rearrangement joins TRBV7-8 to TRBJ2-2, with 9 positions matching TRBD2. CDR1 is SGHVS, CDR2 FQNEAQ, per germline. The CDR3 loop spans 15 amino acids. V lost 5 bases and J lost 0; bases outside the gene matches: 1. The CDR3 DNA reads TGTGCCAGCAGCAGGACTAGCGCGAACACCGGGGAGCTGTTTTTT. Encoded protein: CASSRTSANTGELFF.

The chain couples TRBV6-1 to TRBJ1-2; 8 bases agree with TRBD1. This CDR3 region has 15 residues. In germline, CDR1 is MNHNS, CDR2 SASEGT. Losses at the gene ends were 7 bases for V and 2 bases for J; bases not matched to a gene: 9. The chain's CDR3 is CASIPPGGWNYGYTF. The CDR3 DNA reads TGTGCCAGCATTCCCCCAGGGGGCTGGAACTATGGCTACACCTTC.

The gene calls are TRBV5-1 and TRBJ2-1; 9 positions agree with TRBD2. Per germline, CDR1 SGHRS and CDR2 YFSETQ. Trimming at V came to 4 bases and at J to 0 bases, leaving 5 bases not matched to a gene. CDR3 length equals 16 residues. For the CDR3, the DNA is TGCGCCAGCAGCACTGGGACTAGCAACTCCTACAATGAGCAGTTCTTC. Protein: CASSTGTSNSYNEQFF. The full variable domain, with the rest looked up from reference TRBV5-1 and TRBJ2-1, is KAGVTQTPRYLIKTRGQQVTLSCSPISGHRSVSWYQQTPGQGLQFLFEYFSETQRNKGNFPGRFSGRQFSNSRSEMNVSTLELGDSALYLCASSTGTSNSYNEQFFGPGTRLTVL.

The CDR3 here is CASRLGSSYEQYF. The CDR3, as DNA: TGTGCCAGCCGACTAGGGAGCTCCTACGAGCAGTACTTC. The V and J genes are TRBV6-6 and TRBJ2-7, with D possibly being TRBD2 (6 bases). Germline CDR1 and CDR2: MNHNY and SVGAGI (reference sequence). There are 13 residues in the CDR3. The ends were cut back, 8 bases at V and 0 bases at J, with 11 bases in the middle.

This clone appeared a few times. The chain is built from TRBV30 and TRBJ2-1; D may be TRBD2 (6 bases). With 3 bases removed from V and 10 bases from J, the gap between germline ends came to 19 bases. This CDR3 spans 14 amino acids. CDR1 is GTSNPN, CDR2 SVGIG, per germline (reference sequence). In DNA form, the CDR3 reads TGTGCCTGGAGGTCGGGGGAGTTCGCCGGGGAGCAGTTCTTC. As protein: CAWRSGEFAGEQFF.